This entry concerns a single TCR beta chain. This specimen belongs to a study of blood T cell repertoires in COVID-19. As for the study in general: Collection of acute and convalescent COVID-19 samples took place in the United States, Italy and Spain. PBMCs, B-cell-depleted T cells, or T cells were the source of the cDNA or gDNA that made up the material.

Sequencing used immunoSEQ multiplex PCR; TCRdb keeps in-frame clones, though not all of them. This table has about 80,000 clones, approximately 80% appearing once. The CDR3 contains 16 residues. Trimming at V came to 6 bases and at J to 3 bases, leaving 12 bases not matched to a gene. In germline, CDR1 is KGHSH, CDR2 LQKENI. The TCR originated in an elderly man with acute or convalescent COVID-19. Specimen: peripheral blood. The chain is built from TRBV18 and TRBJ2-7, with 9 nucleotides matching TRBD1. CDR3 region: CASSQGPGQGGYEQYF. CDR3 in DNA: TGTGCCAGCTCTCAAGGTCCGGGACAGGGAGGCTACGAGCAGTACTTC. Drawing the rest from reference TRBV18 and TRBJ2-7, the complete variable domain is NAGVMQNPRHLVRRRGQEARLRCSPMKGHSHVYWYRQLPEEGLKFMVYLQKENIIDESGMPKERFSAEFPKEGPSILRIQQVVRGDSAAYFCASSQGPGQGGYEQYFGPGTRLTVT.